This T cell receptor beta chain emerged from a study of T cell clones after liver transplantation. Here immunoSEQ multiplex PCR was the method, and the copy in TCRdb shows in-frame clones only, minus some. The sample lists some 80,000 clones; 80% to 85% were seen once. A remark on this clone: The target antigen is unknown.

V lost 3 bases and J lost 2, with 13 bases in between. CDR1 and CDR2 (germline): LNHDA, SQIVND (reference sequence). This CDR3 is 15 amino acids long. Findings and caveats of the study: Post-transplant time points were not standardized, so conclusions are preliminary.

The clonotype was recovered from a human patient who received a liver transplant. The graft donor may have contributed some T cells. The source material was CD4+ T cells from blood, sampled about 50 months after liver transplant. The chain has TRBV19 and TRBJ1-1; D ambiguous. The DNA of the CDR3 is TGTGCCAGTAGTATTCTACGTGGGGTAAACACTGAAGCTTTCTTT. Translation: CASSILRGVNTEAFF.